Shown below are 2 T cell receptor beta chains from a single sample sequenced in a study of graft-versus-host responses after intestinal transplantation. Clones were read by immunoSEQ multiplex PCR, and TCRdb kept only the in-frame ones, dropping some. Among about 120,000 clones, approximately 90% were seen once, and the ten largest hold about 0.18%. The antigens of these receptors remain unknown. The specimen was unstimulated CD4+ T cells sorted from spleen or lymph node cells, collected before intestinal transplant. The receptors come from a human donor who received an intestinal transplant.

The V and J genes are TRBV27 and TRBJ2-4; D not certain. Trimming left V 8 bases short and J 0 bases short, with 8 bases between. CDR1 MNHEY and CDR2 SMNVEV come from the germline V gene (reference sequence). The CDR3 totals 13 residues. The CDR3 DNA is TGTGCCAGCGCAGATCTAGCCAAAAACATTCAGTACTTC. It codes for CASADLAKNIQYF.

The CDR3 DNA reads TGCAGCGTTGAGGTCAGGGAAGAGGAAAAACTGTTTTTT. Translated: CSVEVREEEKLFF. The gene calls are TRBV29-1 and TRBJ1-4, with D tentatively TRBD1 (5 bases). In germline, CDR1 is SQVTM, CDR2 ANQGSEA. The CDR3 loop spans 13 amino acids. V was trimmed by 3 bases and J by 8 bases, leaving 13 bases between them.